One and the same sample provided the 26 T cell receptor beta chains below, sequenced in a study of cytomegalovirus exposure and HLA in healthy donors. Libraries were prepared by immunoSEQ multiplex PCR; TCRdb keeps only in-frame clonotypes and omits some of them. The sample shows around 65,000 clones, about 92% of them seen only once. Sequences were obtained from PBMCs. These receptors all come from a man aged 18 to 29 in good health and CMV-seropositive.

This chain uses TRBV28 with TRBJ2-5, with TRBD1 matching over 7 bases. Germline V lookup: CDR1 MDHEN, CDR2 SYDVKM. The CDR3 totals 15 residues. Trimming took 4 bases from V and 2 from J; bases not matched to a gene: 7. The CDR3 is CASSSWTGGQETQYF. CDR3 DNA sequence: TGTGCCAGCAGTTCCTGGACAGGAGGTCAAGAGACCCAGTACTTC.

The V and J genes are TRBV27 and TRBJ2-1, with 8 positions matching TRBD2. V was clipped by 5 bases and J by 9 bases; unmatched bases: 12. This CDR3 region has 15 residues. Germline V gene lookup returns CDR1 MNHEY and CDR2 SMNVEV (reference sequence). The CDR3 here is CASSPRGGRFFEQFF. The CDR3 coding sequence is TGTGCCAGCAGTCCCCGTGGCGGGAGGTTCTTTGAGCAGTTCTTC.

CDR3 sequence: CASGPPGLAGGHYEQYF. CDR3 bases: TGTGCTAGTGGTCCGCCGGGACTAGCGGGAGGGCACTACGAGCAGTACTTC. This chain connects TRBV12-5 to TRBJ2-7; 16 nucleotides line up with TRBD2. Germline-derived CDR1 and CDR2 are LGHNT and FRNRAP. After removal of 5 bases from V and 3 bases from J, the junction contained 7 bases not matched to a gene. This CDR3 has 17 amino acids.

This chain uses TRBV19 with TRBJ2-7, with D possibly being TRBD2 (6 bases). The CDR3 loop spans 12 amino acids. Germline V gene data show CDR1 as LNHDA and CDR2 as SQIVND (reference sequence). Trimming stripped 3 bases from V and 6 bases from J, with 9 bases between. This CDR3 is CASSMVGGEQYF. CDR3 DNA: TGTGCCAGTAGTATGGTCGGGGGCGAGCAGTACTTC.

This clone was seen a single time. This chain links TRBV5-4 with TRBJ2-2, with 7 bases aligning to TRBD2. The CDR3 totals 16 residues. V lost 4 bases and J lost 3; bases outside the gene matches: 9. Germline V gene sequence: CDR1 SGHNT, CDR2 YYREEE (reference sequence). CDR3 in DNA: TGTGCCAGCAGCCCGGACTCGGCGGGAGACACCGGGGAGCTGTTTTTT. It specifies CASSPDSAGDTGELFF. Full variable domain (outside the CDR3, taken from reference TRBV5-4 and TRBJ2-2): ETGVTQSPTHLIKTRGQQVTLRCSSQSGHNTVSWYQQALGQGPQFIFQYYREEENGRGNFPPRFSGLQFPNYSSELNVNALELDDSALYLCASSPDSAGDTGELFFGEGSRLTVL.

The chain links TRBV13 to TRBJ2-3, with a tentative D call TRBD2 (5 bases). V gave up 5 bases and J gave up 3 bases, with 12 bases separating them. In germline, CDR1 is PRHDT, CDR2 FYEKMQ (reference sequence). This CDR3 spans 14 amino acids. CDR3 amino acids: CASSERGYTDTQYF. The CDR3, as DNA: TGTGCCAGCAGCGAACGGGGTTATACAGATACGCAGTATTTT.

The CDR3 coding sequence is TGCGCCAGCAGCGAAGGACAGCAAGAGACCCAGTACTTC. Translated: CASSEGQQETQYF. The chain carries TRBV5-1 and TRBJ2-5, with D possibly TRBD1 on 6 matching bases. V was clipped by 4 bases and J by 2 bases, with 9 bases between them. Germline CDR1 reads SGHRS; CDR2 reads YFSETQ. The CDR3 totals 13 residues.

For the CDR3, the DNA is TGTGCCTGGAGTGTGAATTTGGGATCGAGGCAGGGGGCATTTGGAAACACCATATATTTT. This encodes CAWSVNLGSRQGAFGNTIYF. The rearrangement links TRBV30 to TRBJ1-3; 8 positions agree with TRBD1. Germline CDR1 and CDR2: GTSNPN and SVGIG (reference sequence). The CDR3 has 20 amino acids. The trim removed 0 bases at V and 3 bases at J, leaving 19 bases unmatched.

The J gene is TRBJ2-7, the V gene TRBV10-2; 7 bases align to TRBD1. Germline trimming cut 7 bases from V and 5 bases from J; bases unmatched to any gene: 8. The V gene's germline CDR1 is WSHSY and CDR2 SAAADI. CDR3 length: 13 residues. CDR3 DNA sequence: TGCGCCAGCAAAACAGGGGAGTACGACGAGCAGTACTTC. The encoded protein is CASKTGEYDEQYF.

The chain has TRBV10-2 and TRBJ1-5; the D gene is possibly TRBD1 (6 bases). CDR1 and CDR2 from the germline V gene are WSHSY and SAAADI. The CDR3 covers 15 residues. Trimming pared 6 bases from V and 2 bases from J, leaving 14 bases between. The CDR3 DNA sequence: TGCGCCAGCAGCCTAGGGGGAGATGGCAATCAGCCCCAGCATTTT. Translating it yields CASSLGGDGNQPQHF.

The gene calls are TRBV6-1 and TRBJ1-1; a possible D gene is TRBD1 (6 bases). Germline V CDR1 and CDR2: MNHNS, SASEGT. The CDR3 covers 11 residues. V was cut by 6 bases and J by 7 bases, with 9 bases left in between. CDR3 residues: CASSGQFEAFF. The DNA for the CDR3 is TGTGCCAGCAGCGGACAGTTTGAAGCTTTCTTT.

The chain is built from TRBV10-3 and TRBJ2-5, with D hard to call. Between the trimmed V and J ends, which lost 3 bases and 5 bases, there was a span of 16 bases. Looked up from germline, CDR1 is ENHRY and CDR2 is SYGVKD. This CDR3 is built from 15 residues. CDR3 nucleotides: TGTGCCATCAGTGATTCCAATCCGCCCAGGGAGACCCAGTACTTC. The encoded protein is CAISDSNPPRETQYF.

The CDR3 spells CASSLTGGENTGELFF. In nucleotides, the CDR3 is TGCGCCAGCAGTTTAACAGGGGGCGAGAACACCGGGGAGCTGTTTTTT. The J gene is TRBJ2-2, the V gene TRBV10-2, with TRBD1 matching 9 bases. The CDR3 has 16 residues. With V trimmed by 5 bases and J by 1 base, 5 bases remained unmatched. The germline V gene encodes CDR1 WSHSY and CDR2 SAAADI.

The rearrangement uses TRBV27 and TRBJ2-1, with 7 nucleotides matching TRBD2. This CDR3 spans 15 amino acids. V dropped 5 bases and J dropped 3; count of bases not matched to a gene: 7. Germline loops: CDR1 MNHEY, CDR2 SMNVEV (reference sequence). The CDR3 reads CASSKLAGSYNEQFF. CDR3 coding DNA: TGTGCCAGCAGTAAGTTAGCGGGTAGCTACAATGAGCAGTTCTTC.

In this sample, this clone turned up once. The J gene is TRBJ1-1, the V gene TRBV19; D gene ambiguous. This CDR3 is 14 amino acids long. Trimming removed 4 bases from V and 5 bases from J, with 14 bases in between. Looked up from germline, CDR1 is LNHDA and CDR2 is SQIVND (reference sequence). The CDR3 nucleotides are TGTGCCAGTAGTAGCAGTGGTCGGGGAACTGAAGCTTTCTTT. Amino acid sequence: CASSSSGRGTEAFF.

CDR3 sequence (DNA): TGTGCCAGCAGCCAAGTCAGGGAATCTTTTGGCTACACCTTC. This translates into CASSQVRESFGYTF. This chain joins TRBV14 and TRBJ1-2; D perhaps matches TRBD1 (5 bases). Between the trimmed V and J ends, which lost 1 base and 7 bases, there was a span of 13 bases. The CDR3 has 14 amino acids. CDR1 is SGHDN and CDR2 is FVKESK in the germline V gene.

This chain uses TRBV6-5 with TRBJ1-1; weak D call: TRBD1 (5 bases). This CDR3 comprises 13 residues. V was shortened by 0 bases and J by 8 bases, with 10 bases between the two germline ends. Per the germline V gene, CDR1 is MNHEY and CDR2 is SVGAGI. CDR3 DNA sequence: TGTGCCAGCAGTTACTCGGGGGGGATAGAAGCTTTCTTT. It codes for CASSYSGGIEAFF.

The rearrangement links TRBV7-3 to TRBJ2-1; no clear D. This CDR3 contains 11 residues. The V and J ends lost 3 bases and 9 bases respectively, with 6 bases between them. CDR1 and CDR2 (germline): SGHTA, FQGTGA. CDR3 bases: TGTGCCAGCAGCTTTAGAGGTGAGCAGTTCTTC. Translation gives CASSFRGEQFF.

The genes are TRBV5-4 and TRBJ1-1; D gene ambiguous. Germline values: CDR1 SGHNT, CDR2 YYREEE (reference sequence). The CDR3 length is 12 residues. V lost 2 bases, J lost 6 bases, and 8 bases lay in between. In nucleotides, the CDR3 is TGTGCCAGCAGCTTTGCGGCTTCTGAAGCTTTCTTT. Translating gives CASSFAASEAFF.

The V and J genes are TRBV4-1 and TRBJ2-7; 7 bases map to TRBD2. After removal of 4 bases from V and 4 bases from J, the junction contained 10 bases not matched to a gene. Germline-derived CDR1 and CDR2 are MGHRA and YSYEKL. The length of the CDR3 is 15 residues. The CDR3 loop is CASSPSAGTIYEQYF. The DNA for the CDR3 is TGCGCCAGCAGCCCTTCAGCCGGGACTATTTACGAGCAGTACTTC.

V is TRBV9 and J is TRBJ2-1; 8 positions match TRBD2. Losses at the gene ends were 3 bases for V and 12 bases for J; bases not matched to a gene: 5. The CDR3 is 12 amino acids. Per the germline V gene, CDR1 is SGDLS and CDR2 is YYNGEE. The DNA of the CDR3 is TGTGCCAGCAGCGGGAGCGGGAGCGGGCAGTTCTTC. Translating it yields CASSGSGSGQFF.

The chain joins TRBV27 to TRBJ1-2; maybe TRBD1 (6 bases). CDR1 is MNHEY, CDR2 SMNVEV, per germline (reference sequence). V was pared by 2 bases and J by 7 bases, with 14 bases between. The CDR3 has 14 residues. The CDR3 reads CASSLRTASGGYTF. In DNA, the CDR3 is TGTGCCAGCAGTTTACGGACAGCCTCCGGTGGCTACACCTTC.

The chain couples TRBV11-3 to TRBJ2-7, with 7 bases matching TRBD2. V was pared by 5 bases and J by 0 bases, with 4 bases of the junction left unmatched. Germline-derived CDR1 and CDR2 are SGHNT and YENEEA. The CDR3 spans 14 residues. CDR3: CASSPSGTSYEQYF. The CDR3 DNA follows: TGTGCCAGCAGCCCCAGCGGGACCTCCTACGAGCAGTACTTC.

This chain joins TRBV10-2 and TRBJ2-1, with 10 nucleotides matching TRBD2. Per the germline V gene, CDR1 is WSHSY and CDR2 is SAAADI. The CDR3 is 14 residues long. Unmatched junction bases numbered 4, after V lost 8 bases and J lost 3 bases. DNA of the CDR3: TGCGCCAGCCGAGGGACTAGCGTCTACAATGAGCAGTTCTTC. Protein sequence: CASRGTSVYNEQFF.

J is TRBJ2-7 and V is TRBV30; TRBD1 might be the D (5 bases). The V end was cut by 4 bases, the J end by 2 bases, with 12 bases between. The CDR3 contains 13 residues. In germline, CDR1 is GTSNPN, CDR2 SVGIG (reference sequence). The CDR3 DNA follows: TGTGCCTGGACAGGGTCCGCGACCTACGAGCAGTACTTC. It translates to CAWTGSATYEQYF.

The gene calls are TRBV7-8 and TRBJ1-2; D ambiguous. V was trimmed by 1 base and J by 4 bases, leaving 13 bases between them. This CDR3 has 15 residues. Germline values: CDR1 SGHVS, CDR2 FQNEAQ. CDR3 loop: CASSLGPASGYGYTF. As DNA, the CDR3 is TGTGCCAGCAGCTTAGGTCCAGCCTCGGGCTATGGCTACACCTTC.